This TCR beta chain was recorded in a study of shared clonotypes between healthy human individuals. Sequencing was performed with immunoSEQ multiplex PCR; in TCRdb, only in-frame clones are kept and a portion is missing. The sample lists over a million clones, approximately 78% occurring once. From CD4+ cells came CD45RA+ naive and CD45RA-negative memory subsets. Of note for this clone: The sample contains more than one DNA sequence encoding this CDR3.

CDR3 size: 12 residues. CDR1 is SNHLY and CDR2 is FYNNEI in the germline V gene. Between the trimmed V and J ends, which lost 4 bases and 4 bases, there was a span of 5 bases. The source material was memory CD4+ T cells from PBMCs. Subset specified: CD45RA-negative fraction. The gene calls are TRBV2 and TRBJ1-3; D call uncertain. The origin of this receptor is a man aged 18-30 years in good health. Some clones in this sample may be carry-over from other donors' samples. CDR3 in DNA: TGTGCCAGCAGTGTAGGAGGAAACACCATATATTTT. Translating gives CASSVGGNTIYF.